This is a list of T cell receptor beta chains from one sample in a study of blood T cells in healthy people across ages. Each CDR3 protein gets one entry after TCRdb re-called the 5' RACE reads with MiXCR. The data contain about 1,800,000 distinct CDR3 sequences, 28% of them seen just once; the ten biggest clones take up roughly 8.2%. Sequences were obtained from blood. Receptor source: a young woman in good health. Both conserved end residues are part of each CDR3. D genes are given only for firm matches. Only part of the rows carry a size: once, few, many, or a class if the clone is expanded.

TGTGCCAGCAGTCCCATAATGAACACTGAAGCTTTCTTT	CASSPIMNTEAFF	.	TRBV28	TRBJ1-1	.
TGTGCCAGCAGCCCGGGGGGCCAGCAGCGATTCTACGAGCAGTACTTC	CASSPGGQQRFYEQYF	.	TRBV5-4	TRBJ2-7	.
TGTGCCAGCATCGGCGAGTCCGTCTCCTACAATGAGCAGTTCTTC	CASIGESVSYNEQFF	.	TRBV5-6	TRBJ2-1	few
TGTGCCAGCTCACCGCGACTAGCGGGGGGCCTCTACGAGCAGTACTTC	CASSPRLAGGLYEQYF	TRBD2	TRBV18	TRBJ2-7	many
TGCGCCAGCAGCCAAAAGGGACAGGGGTACGAGCAGTACTTC	CASSQKGQGYEQYF	TRBD1	TRBV4-1	TRBJ2-7	.
TGTGCCACCCCGGACAGGGGGAGGACAGATACGCAGTATTTT	CATPDRGRTDTQYF	TRBD1	TRBV2	TRBJ2-3	.
TGTGCCAGCAGCGGACAGGGGGTCGACGAGCGGTACTTC	CASSGQGVDERYF	TRBD1	TRBV12-3/TRBV12-4	TRBJ2-5	.
TGTGCCAGCAGTGAAGCGGACCAGCGGGGGGGGTATGAGCAGTTCTTC	CASSEADQRGGYEQFF	TRBD2	TRBV2	TRBJ2-1	few
TGCGCCAGCAGCTTGCGGGAGCTTCTCTCTGGAAACACCATATATTTT	CASSLRELLSGNTIYF	.	TRBV5-1	TRBJ1-3	.
TGTGCCAGCAGTTACTCTTCAGGGGATAGCTACACCTTC	CASSYSSGDSYTF	.	TRBV6-2/TRBV6-3	TRBJ1-2	.
TGCAGTGCGACCCCCGGGGCTAGCGGGACCCACGAGCAGTACTTC	CSATPGASGTHEQYF	TRBD2	TRBV20-1	TRBJ2-7	.
TGCAGCGCCCAAGTGGATAGCAATCAGCCCCAGCATTTT	CSAQVDSNQPQHF	.	TRBV20-1	TRBJ1-5	.